This TCR beta chain emerged from a study of T cell responses to AZD1222 COVID-19 vaccine. Points from the study as a whole: Baseline seropositives among AZD1222 recipients totaled only 5 or 6. The donors showed a predominance of white British ancestry and of females, with possible underestimation of clonal diversity.

Libraries were prepared by immunoSEQ multiplex PCR; TCRdb keeps only in-frame clonotypes and omits some of them. The sample records 70,000 or so clones, around 74% being singletons. V lost 0 bases, J lost 5 bases, and 18 bases lay in between. The CDR3 loop spans 18 amino acids. This clone was counted only a few times. The antigen remains unidentified. V is TRBV5-7 and J is TRBJ1-6, with D unresolved. TRBV5-7 is annotated as an ORF whose role is uncertain. The sample consisted of peripheral blood, taken on day 0 of MenACWY control vaccination. The clonotype was recovered from an adult in good health. CDR3 coding DNA: TGTGCCAGCAGCTTGGCCGCTGGCAGGCAATACCATAATTCACCCCTCCACTTT. It is translated as CASSLAAGRQYHNSPLHF.